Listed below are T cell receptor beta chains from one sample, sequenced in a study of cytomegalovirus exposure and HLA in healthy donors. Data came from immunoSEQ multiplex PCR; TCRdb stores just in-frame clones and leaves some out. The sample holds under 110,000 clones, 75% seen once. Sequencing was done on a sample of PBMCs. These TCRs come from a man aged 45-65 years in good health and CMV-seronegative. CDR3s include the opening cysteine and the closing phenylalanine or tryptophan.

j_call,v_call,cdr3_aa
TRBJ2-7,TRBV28,CASSGEGRVSYEQYF
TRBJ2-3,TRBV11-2,CASSSGGGRTDTQYF
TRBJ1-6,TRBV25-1,CASSESRQYSPLHF
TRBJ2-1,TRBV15,CATSSRTGNEQFF
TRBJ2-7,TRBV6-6,CASSYQTGYSYEQYF
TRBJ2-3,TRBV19,CASSTQGGQDTQYF
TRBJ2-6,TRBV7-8,CASSLYIIGYRDSDSGANVLTF
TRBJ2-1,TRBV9,CASSVELAGYDEQFF
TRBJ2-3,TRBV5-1,CASSLSGGLTDTQYF
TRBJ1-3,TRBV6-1,CASSEAGGIGNTIYF
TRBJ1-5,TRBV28,CASSSGGRIQPQHF
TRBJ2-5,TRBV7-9,CASSPRQKSETQYF
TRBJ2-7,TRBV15,CATSRDLWAYEQYF
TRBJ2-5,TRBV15,CATSRDSRVPQETQYF
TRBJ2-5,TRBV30,CAWSQALETQYF
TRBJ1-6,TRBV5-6,CASSLTDSPLHF
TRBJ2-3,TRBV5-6,CASSPPGQGTDTQYF
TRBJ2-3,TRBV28,CASAPGWGPDTQYF
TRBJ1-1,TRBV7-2,CASSLETGNTEAFF
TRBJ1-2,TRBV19,CASSRQGDGYTF
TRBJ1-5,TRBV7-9,CASSLGQGNQPQHF
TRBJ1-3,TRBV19,CASSTPGNPLSGNTIYF
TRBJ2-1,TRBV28,CASLDLPGERDEQFF
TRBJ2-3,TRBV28,CASWSSTTDTQYF
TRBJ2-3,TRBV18,CASSPSIGREGMDTQYF
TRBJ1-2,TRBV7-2,CASSDTWGYTF
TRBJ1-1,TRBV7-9,CASSPAGTPKEAFF
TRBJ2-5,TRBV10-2,CASRPRTSQETQYF